One sample yielded the 22 T cell receptor beta chains listed below, sequenced in a study of cytomegalovirus exposure and HLA in healthy donors. Libraries were prepared by immunoSEQ multiplex PCR; TCRdb keeps only in-frame clonotypes and omits some of them. The repertoire holds about 47,000 clones, more than 85% seen once, with 5.6% in the top ten. The specimen sequenced was PBMCs. The receptors here all came from a man aged 18 to 30 in good health and CMV-seronegative.

The CDR3 region is CASSSGQGTGNTIYF. CDR3 bases: TGCGCCAGCAGCTCGGGACAGGGGACTGGAAACACCATATATTTT. The V and J genes are TRBV5-1 and TRBJ1-3, with TRBD1 identical over 10 bases. The length of the CDR3 is 15 residues. Germline V gene data show CDR1 as SGHRS and CDR2 as YFSETQ. The trim removed 3 bases at V and 2 bases at J, leaving 2 bases unmatched.

V and J are TRBV12-5 and TRBJ2-1; D perhaps matches TRBD1 (5 bases). This CDR3 region has 15 residues. Looked up from germline, CDR1 is LGHNT and CDR2 is FRNRAP. Deletions cut 1 base from V and 2 bases from J, with 9 bases between. CDR3 bases: TGTGCTAGTGGTTTGGACAGGACACCCTACAATGAGCAGTTCTTC. Its protein is CASGLDRTPYNEQFF.

In this sample, this clone turned up once. This rearrangement joins TRBV5-4 to TRBJ1-6, with D maybe TRBD1 (6 bases). The CDR3 spans 16 residues. Germline V CDR1 and CDR2: SGHNT, YYREEE (reference sequence). The V gene lost 0 bases and the J gene lost 5 bases, with 12 bases spanning the gap. The CDR3: CASSLAGPGDNSPLHF. The DNA of the CDR3 is TGTGCCAGCAGCTTGGCCGGGCCAGGGGATAATTCACCCCTCCACTTT. The full variable domain, in which reference TRBV5-4 and TRBJ1-6 provide the parts outside the CDR3, is ETGVTQSPTHLIKTRGQQVTLRCSSQSGHNTVSWYQQALGQGPQFIFQYYREEENGRGNFPPRFSGLQFPNYSSELNVNALELDDSALYLCASSLAGPGDNSPLHFGNGTRLTVT.

V and J are TRBV9 and TRBJ2-1; TRBD2 aligns across 11 bases. This CDR3 contains 15 residues. With V trimmed by 0 bases and J by 9 bases, 5 bases remained unmatched. Germline-derived CDR1 and CDR2 are SGDLS and YYNGEE. CDR3 nucleotides: TGTGCCAGCAGCGTAGTACTAGCGGGAGTTCCTGAGCAGTTCTTC. Its protein product is CASSVVLAGVPEQFF.

V gene TRBV5-5 combines with J gene TRBJ2-2; D unresolved. The CDR3 has 12 residues. In germline, CDR1 is SGHKS, CDR2 YYEKEE (reference sequence). V lost 6 bases to trimming and J lost 5 bases, with 8 bases between them. Here the CDR3 DNA reads TGTGCCAGCATCCTTATTACCGGGGAGCTGTTTTTT. Translated, it gives CASILITGELFF.

This clone was seen just once. This chain uses TRBV6-6 with TRBJ2-7; 7 nucleotides agree with TRBD2. Germline CDR1 and CDR2: MNHNY and SVGAGI (reference sequence). After removal of 4 bases from V and 6 bases from J, the junction contained 6 bases not matched to a gene. The CDR3 totals 13 residues. The DNA for the CDR3 is TGTGCCAGCAGTTTATTCCCGGGGGGCGAGCAGTACTTC. Translation gives CASSLFPGGEQYF.

V usage is TRBV10-2 and J usage is TRBJ2-3; 15 bases fit TRBD2. This CDR3 has 19 amino acids. Germline CDR1 and CDR2: WSHSY and SAAADI. V lost 6 bases and J lost 2; bases outside the gene matches: 12. This CDR3 reads CASRSGLAGGFQLTDTQYF. CDR3 nucleotide sequence: TGCGCCAGCAGGTCGGGACTAGCGGGAGGTTTCCAGCTCACAGATACGCAGTATTTT.

The chain recombines TRBV13 with TRBJ2-3, with D perhaps matching TRBD2 (6 bases). The CDR3 has 18 residues. Trimming pared 5 bases from V and 4 bases from J, leaving 25 bases between. CDR1 and CDR2 from the germline V gene are PRHDT and FYEKMQ (reference sequence). This CDR3 is CASSAQSRGLRSPDTQYF. The CDR3 DNA reads TGTGCCAGCAGCGCACAAAGTAGGGGACTGAGGAGTCCAGATACGCAGTATTTT.

V usage is TRBV6-1 and J usage is TRBJ1-1, with 10 bases that match TRBD1. CDR1 is MNHNS and CDR2 is SASEGT in the germline V gene. This CDR3 comprises 13 residues. Trimming removed 3 bases from V and 9 bases from J; junction bases left unmatched: 4. CDR3 region: CASSDMTGGQAFF. The DNA for the CDR3 is TGTGCCAGCAGTGATATGACAGGGGGCCAAGCTTTCTTT.

J is TRBJ1-2 and V is TRBV2; D might be TRBD1 (5 bases). The CDR3 runs 15 residues. Between the trimmed V and J ends, which lost 2 bases and 4 bases, there was a span of 14 bases. Germline CDR1 SNHLY, CDR2 FYNNEI. In nucleotides, the CDR3 is TGTGCCAGCAGTGAATCGAGACAGACACCCTATGGCTACACCTTC. This gives the protein CASSESRQTPYGYTF.

This clone was found once. The J gene is TRBJ1-2, the V gene TRBV7-8; TRBD1 agrees at 8 bases. Germline assignment: CDR1 SGHVS and CDR2 FQNEAQ. Trimming took 7 bases from V and 8 from J; bases not matched to a gene: 15. The CDR3 totals 15 residues. The CDR3 is CASTPMGQGAHGYTF. CDR3 DNA sequence: TGTGCCAGCACCCCGATGGGGCAGGGGGCGCACGGCTACACCTTC.

The sample holds one count of this clone. The chain combines TRBV10-3 with TRBJ2-1, with 7 positions matching TRBD1. This CDR3 region has 14 residues. The J segment lost 2 bases and the V segment lost 10 bases, leaving 8 bases of the junction unmatched. Germline values: CDR1 ENHRY, CDR2 SYGVKD. This CDR3 reads CASRRQGPYNEQFF. In DNA form, the CDR3 reads TGTGCCAGTAGACGACAGGGCCCCTACAATGAGCAGTTCTTC.

V usage is TRBV6-6 and J usage is TRBJ2-1; D ambiguous. CDR3 length: 15 residues. Germline CDR1 reads MNHNY; CDR2 reads SVGAGI (reference sequence). Trimming took 4 bases from V and 7 from J, leaving 17 bases between them. The CDR3 loop reads CASSFEHRLRNEQFF. The CDR3 region has the DNA TGTGCCAGCAGTTTCGAACACCGCCTGAGGAATGAGCAGTTCTTC.

The V call is TRBV6-6, the J call TRBJ2-2, with D possibly being TRBD2 (6 bases). V was clipped by 5 bases and J by 2 bases, with 12 bases between them. The germline V gene encodes CDR1 MNHNY and CDR2 SVGAGI (reference sequence). The CDR3 covers 15 residues. The CDR3 bases are TGTGCCAGCAGTCAGACTAGTGGCAACACCGGGGAGCTGTTTTTT. As protein: CASSQTSGNTGELFF.

The chain couples TRBV2 to TRBJ1-5; 8 bases map to TRBD1. Germline-derived CDR1 and CDR2 are SNHLY and FYNNEI. The junction had 9 bases not matched to a gene; V was cut back by 4 bases and J by 7 bases. CDR3 size: 15 residues. The CDR3 loop is CASSGGQGRGQPQHF. CDR3 DNA sequence: TGTGCCAGCAGTGGAGGACAGGGCCGGGGGCAGCCCCAGCATTTT.

The chain links TRBV7-8 to TRBJ2-7; 10 nucleotides align to TRBD2. This CDR3 has 16 amino acids. Per the germline V gene, CDR1 is SGHVS and CDR2 is FQNEAQ. V gave up 5 bases and J gave up 7 bases; unmatched junction bases: 14. The DNA for the CDR3 is TGTGCCAGCAGCCCTTCGACTAGCGGGTTCCAGGGGGAGCAGTACTTC. It encodes CASSPSTSGFQGEQYF. Full variable domain (missing parts from reference TRBV7-8 and TRBJ2-7): GAGVSQSPRYKVAKRGQDVALRCDPISGHVSLFWYQQALGQGPEFLTYFQNEAQLDKSGLPSDRFFAERPEGSVSTLKIQRTQQEDSAVYLCASSPSTSGFQGEQYFGPGTRLTVT.

The genes are TRBV19 and TRBJ2-7; maybe TRBD1 (6 bases). Germline CDR1 LNHDA, CDR2 SQIVND (reference sequence). The ends were cut back, 1 base at V and 2 bases at J, with 9 bases in the middle. The CDR3 is made up of 14 amino acids. Here the CDR3 reads CASSIARDTYEQYF. As DNA, the CDR3 is TGTGCCAGTAGTATAGCCCGGGACACCTACGAGCAGTACTTC.

The chain has TRBV28 and TRBJ1-5; maybe TRBD1 (5 bases). The CDR3 spans 14 residues. Germline V gene data show CDR1 as MDHEN and CDR2 as SYDVKM. Trimming removed 7 bases from V and 4 bases from J, with 14 bases in between. The DNA for the CDR3 is TGTGCCAGCACCCTGTCGGGGGATAATCAGCCCCAGCATTTT. The encoded protein is CASTLSGDNQPQHF.

The chain employs TRBV6-5 and TRBJ1-5; D not certain. The CDR3 has 13 amino acids. Germline values: CDR1 MNHEY, CDR2 SVGAGI. The ends were cut back, 0 bases at V and 5 bases at J, with 5 bases in the middle. The chain's CDR3 is CASSYSEHQPQHF. The CDR3 DNA follows: TGTGCCAGCAGTTACTCGGAGCATCAGCCCCAGCATTTT.

In DNA form, the CDR3 reads TGTGCCAGCAGCGGATCGACAGTGTACAAAGAGACCCAGTACTTC. Encoded protein: CASSGSTVYKETQYF. The rearrangement uses TRBV9 and TRBJ2-5; a possible D gene is TRBD1 (5 bases). Between the trimmed V and J ends, which lost 3 bases and 3 bases, there was a span of 15 bases. The CDR3 is 15 amino acids. Germline CDR1 and CDR2: SGDLS and YYNGEE.

The chain links TRBV5-1 to TRBJ1-3; TRBD1 is a possible D gene (5 bases). V lost 4 bases to trimming and J lost 4 bases, with 15 bases between them. Germline V gene lookup returns CDR1 SGHRS and CDR2 YFSETQ. This CDR3 contains 15 residues. CDR3 residues: CASSPDGTGGNTIYF. The DNA for the CDR3 is TGCGCCAGCAGCCCCGACGGAACAGGAGGAAACACCATATATTTT.

The genes are TRBV18 and TRBJ2-7; D is perhaps TRBD1 (6 bases). The CDR3 totals 15 residues. Trimming took 1 base from V and 0 from J, leaving 10 bases between them. The germline V gene encodes CDR1 KGHSH and CDR2 LQKENI. The CDR3 DNA follows: TGTGCCAGCTCACCACGGCAGGGGAGCTCCTACGAGCAGTACTTC. Amino acids: CASSPRQGSSYEQYF.